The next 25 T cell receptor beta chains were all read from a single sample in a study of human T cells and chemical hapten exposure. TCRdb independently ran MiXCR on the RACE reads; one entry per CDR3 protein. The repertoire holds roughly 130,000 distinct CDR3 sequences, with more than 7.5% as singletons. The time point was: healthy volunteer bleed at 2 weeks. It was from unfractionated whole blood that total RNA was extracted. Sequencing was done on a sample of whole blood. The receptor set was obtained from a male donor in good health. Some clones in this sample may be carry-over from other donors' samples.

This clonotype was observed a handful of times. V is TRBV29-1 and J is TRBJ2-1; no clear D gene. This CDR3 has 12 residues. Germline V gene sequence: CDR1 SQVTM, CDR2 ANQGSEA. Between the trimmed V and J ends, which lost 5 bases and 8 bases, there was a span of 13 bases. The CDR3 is CSVTLPRDEQFF. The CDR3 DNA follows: TGCAGCGTTACCCTTCCTAGGGATGAGCAGTTCTTC.

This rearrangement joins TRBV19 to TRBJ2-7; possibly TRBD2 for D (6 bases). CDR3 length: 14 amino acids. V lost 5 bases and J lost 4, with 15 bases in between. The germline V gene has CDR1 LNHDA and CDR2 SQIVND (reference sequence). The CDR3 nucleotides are TGTGCCAGTAGTTCGGGACTCCCGGGTTACGAGCAGTACTTC. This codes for CASSSGLPGYEQYF.

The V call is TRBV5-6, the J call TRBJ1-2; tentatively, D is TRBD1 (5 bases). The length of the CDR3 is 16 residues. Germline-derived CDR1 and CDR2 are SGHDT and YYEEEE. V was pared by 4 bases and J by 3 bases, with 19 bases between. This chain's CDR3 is CASSPGRGAPYYGYTF. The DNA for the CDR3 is TGTGCCAGCAGCCCCGGACGTGGGGCCCCCTACTATGGCTACACCTTC. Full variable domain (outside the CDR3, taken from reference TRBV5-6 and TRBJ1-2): DAGVTQSPTHLIKTRGQQVTLRCSPKSGHDTVSWYQQALGQGPQFIFQYYEEEERQRGNFPDRFSGHQFPNYSSELNVNALLLGDSALYLCASSPGRGAPYYGYTFGSGTRLTVV.

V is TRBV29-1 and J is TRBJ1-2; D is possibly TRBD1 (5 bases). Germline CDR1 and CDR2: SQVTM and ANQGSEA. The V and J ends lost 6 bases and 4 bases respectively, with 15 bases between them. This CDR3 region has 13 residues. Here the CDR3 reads CSVPRGFLYGYTF. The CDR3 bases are TGCAGCGTACCGCGGGGGTTCCTCTATGGCTACACCTTC.

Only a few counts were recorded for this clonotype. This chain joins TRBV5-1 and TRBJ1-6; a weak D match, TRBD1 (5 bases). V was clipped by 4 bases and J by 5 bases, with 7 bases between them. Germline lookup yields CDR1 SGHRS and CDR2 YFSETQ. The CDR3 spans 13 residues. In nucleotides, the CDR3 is TGCGCCAGCAGCGCGACAGATAATTCACCCCTCCACTTT. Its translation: CASSATDNSPLHF.

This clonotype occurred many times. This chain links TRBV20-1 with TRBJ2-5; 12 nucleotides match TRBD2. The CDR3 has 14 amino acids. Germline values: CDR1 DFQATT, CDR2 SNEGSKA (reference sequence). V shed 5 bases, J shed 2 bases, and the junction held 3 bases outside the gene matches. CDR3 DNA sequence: TGCAGTGCTTATCTAGCGGGGGGGCAAGAGACCCAGTACTTC. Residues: CSAYLAGGQETQYF.

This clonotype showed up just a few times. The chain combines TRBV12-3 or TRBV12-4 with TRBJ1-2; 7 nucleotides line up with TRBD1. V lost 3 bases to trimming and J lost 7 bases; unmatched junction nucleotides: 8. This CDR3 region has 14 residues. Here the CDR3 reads CASSLQGVEIGYTF. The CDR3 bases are TGTGCCAGCAGTTTGCAGGGGGTTGAGATTGGCTACACCTTC.

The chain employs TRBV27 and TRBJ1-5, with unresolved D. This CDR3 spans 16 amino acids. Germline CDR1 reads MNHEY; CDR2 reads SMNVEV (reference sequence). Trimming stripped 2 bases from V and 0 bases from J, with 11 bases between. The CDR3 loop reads CASSLDGVDSNQPQHF. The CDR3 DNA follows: TGTGCCAGCAGTTTAGACGGTGTCGATAGCAATCAGCCCCAGCATTTT.

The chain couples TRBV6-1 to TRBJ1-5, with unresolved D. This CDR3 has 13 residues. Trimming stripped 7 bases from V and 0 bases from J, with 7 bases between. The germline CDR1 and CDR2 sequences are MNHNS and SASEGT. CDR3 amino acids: CASTQYSNQPQHF. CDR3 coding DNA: TGTGCCAGCACTCAGTATAGCAATCAGCCCCAGCATTTT.

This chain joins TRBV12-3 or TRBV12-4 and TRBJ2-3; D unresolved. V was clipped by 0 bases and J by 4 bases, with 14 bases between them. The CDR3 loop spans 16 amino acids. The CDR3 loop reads CASSLAADLYSDTQYF. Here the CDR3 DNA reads TGTGCCAGCAGTTTAGCGGCGGACCTTTACTCAGATACGCAGTATTTT.

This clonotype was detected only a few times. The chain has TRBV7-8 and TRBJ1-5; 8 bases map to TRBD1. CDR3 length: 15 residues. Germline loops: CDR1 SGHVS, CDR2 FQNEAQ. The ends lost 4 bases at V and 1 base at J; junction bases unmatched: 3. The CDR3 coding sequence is TGTGCCAGCAGCTCGGACAGGGACAGCAATCAGCCCCAGCATTTT. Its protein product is CASSSDRDSNQPQHF.

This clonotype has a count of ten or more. The CDR3 loop is CASSLVAGGRSGELFF. The CDR3 DNA sequence: TGTGCCAGCAGTTTAGTTGCGGGGGGGCGAAGCGGGGAGCTGTTTTTT. This chain links TRBV27 with TRBJ2-2, with 9 bases identical to TRBD2. The CDR3 length is 16 residues. J lost 7 bases, V lost 2 bases, and 8 bases had no gene match. CDR1 is MNHEY and CDR2 is SMNVEV in the germline V gene (reference sequence).

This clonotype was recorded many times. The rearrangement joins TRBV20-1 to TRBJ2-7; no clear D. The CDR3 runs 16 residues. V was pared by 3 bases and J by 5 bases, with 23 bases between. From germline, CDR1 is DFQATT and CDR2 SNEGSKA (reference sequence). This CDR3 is CSARGRDTPNPNEQYF. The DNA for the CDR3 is TGCAGTGCTAGGGGAAGAGATACACCCAATCCCAACGAGCAGTACTTC.

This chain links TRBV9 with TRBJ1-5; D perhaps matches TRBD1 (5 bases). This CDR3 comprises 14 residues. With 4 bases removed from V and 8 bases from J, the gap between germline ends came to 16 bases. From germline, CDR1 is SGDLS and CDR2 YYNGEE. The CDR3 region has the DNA TGTGCCAGCAGCAGAAGGGACGGCTGGGAGCCCCAGCATTTT. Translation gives CASSRRDGWEPQHF.

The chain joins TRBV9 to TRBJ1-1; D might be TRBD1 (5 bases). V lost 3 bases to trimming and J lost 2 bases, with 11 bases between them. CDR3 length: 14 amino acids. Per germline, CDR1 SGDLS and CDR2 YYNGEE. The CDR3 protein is CASSEGELNTEAFF. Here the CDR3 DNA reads TGTGCCAGCAGCGAAGGGGAGCTTAACACTGAAGCTTTCTTT.

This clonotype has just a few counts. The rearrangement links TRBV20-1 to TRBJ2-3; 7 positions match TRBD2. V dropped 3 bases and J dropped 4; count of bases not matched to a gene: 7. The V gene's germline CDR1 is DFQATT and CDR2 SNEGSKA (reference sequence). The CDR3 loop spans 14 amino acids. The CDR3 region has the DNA TGCAGTGCTAGGTTGACTAGCTGGGCAGATACGCAGTATTTT. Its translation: CSARLTSWADTQYF.

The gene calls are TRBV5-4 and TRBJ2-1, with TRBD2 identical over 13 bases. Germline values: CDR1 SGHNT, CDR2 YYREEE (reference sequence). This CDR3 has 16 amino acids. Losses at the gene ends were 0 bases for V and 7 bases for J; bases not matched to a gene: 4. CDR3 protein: CASSLGGLAGPNEQFF. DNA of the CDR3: TGTGCCAGCAGCTTGGGGGGACTAGCGGGGCCGAATGAGCAGTTCTTC. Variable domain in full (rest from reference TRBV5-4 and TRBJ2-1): ETGVTQSPTHLIKTRGQQVTLRCSSQSGHNTVSWYQQALGQGPQFIFQYYREEENGRGNFPPRFSGLQFPNYSSELNVNALELDDSALYLCASSLGGLAGPNEQFFGPGTRLTVL.

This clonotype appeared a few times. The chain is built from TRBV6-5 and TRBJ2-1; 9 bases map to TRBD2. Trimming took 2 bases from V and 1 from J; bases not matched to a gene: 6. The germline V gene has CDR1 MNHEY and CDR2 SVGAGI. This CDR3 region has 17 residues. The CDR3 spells CASSYEIAGASYNEQFF. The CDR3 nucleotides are TGTGCCAGCAGTTACGAAATAGCGGGAGCATCCTACAATGAGCAGTTCTTC.

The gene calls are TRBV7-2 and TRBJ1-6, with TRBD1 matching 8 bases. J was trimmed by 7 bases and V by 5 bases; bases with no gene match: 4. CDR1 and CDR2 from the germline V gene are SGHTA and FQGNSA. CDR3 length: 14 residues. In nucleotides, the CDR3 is TGTGCCAGCAGCACCGGGACAGGAAATTCACCCCTCCACTTT. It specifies CASSTGTGNSPLHF.

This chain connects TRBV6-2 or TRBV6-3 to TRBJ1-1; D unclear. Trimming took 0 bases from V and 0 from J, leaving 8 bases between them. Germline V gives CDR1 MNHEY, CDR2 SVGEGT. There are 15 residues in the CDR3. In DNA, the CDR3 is TGTGCCAGCAGTTACTCCGGACTTTTGAACACTGAAGCTTTCTTT. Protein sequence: CASSYSGLLNTEAFF.

The CDR3 is CASSGGQGYGYTF. Here the CDR3 DNA reads TGCGCCAGCAGCGGAGGACAGGGGTATGGCTACACCTTC. V and J are TRBV5-1 and TRBJ1-2; 9 nucleotides agree with TRBD1. The CDR3 covers 13 residues. Losses at the gene ends were 4 bases for V and 5 bases for J; bases not matched to a gene: 3. Germline lookup yields CDR1 SGHRS and CDR2 YFSETQ.

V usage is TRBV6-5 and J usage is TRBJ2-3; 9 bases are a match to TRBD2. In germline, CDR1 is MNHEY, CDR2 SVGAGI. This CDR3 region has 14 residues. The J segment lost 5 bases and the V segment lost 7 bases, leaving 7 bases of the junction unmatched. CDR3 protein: CASTEAGGVDTQYF. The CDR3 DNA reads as TGTGCCAGCACCGAAGCGGGGGGTGTAGATACGCAGTATTTT.

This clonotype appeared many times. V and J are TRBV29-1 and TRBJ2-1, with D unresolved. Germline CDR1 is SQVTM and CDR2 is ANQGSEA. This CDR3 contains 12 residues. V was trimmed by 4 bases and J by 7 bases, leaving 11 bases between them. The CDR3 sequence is CSVVSNWNEQFF. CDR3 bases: TGCAGCGTTGTGTCAAACTGGAATGAGCAGTTCTTC.

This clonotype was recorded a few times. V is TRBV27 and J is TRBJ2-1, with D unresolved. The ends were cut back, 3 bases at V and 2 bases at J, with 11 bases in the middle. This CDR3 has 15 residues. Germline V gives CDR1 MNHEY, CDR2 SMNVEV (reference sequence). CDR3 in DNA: TGTGCCAGCAGTTTCGAGGCCGTGACCTACAATGAGCAGTTCTTC. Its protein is CASSFEAVTYNEQFF.

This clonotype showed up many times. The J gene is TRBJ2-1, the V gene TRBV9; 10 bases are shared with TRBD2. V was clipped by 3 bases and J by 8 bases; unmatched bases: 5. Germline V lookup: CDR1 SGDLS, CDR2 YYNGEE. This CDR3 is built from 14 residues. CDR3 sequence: CASSGTSGGDEQFF. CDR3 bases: TGTGCCAGCAGCGGGACTAGCGGAGGCGATGAGCAGTTCTTC.